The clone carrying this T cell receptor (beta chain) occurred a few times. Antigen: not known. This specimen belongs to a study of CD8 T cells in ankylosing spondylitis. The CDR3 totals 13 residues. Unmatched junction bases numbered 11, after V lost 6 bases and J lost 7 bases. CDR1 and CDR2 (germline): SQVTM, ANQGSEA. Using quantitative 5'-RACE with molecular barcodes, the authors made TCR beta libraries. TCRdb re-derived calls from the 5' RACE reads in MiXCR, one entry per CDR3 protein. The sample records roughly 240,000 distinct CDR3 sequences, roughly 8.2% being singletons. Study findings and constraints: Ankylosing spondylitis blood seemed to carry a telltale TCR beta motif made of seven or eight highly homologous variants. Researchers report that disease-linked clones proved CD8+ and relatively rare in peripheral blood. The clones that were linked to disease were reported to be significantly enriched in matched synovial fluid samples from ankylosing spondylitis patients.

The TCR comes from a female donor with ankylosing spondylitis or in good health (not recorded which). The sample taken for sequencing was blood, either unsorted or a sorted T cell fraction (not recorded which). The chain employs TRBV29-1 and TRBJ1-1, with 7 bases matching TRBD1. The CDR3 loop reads CSVVSGTVGEAFF. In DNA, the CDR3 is TGCAGCGTCGTTTCCGGGACAGTGGGTGAAGCTTTCTTT.